This TCR beta chain was sequenced for a study of cytomegalovirus exposure and HLA in healthy donors. Study results and limitations: Among the CMV-associated chains, a few were confirmed in vitro as specific for CMV antigens.

Separation from the 666-subject first cohort characterized the roughly 120-subject validation cohort, to which the donors belonged. Clones were sequenced by immunoSEQ multiplex PCR, and TCRdb holds only the in-frame ones, with some missing. The data contain tens of thousands of clones, more than 85% of them singletons. As regards this clone: What it recognizes is unknown.

Source material: PBMCs. The TCR was taken from a woman aged 18 to 35 in good health and CMV-seronegative.

The CDR3, as DNA: TGTGCCAGCAGCTTGTCTACAGCGAACACTGAAGCTTTCTTT. The encoded protein is CASSLSTANTEAFF. The chain joins TRBV7-8 to TRBJ1-1; D is ambiguous. Germline V gives CDR1 SGHVS, CDR2 FQNEAQ. V lost 3 bases to trimming and J lost 1 base, with 9 bases between them. The CDR3 runs to 14 residues. Filled out from reference TRBV7-8 and TRBJ1-1, the complete variable domain reads GAGVSQSPRYKVAKRGQDVALRCDPISGHVSLFWYQQALGQGPEFLTYFQNEAQLDKSGLPSDRFFAERPEGSVSTLKIQRTQQEDSAVYLCASSLSTANTEAFFGQGTRLTVV.